These T cell receptor beta chains were read from a single sample in a study of T cells in placental villitis. Assay used: immunoSEQ multiplex PCR; TCRdb lists only in-frame clones, some missing. This table holds 2,000 to 2,500 clones, more than 70% found once. The specimen was placental tissue containing maternal and fetal cells. The source of these receptors is a human patient with villitis of unknown etiology; the placental T cells may come from both mother and fetus. Each CDR3 is given with its conserved first and last residue. A D gene is named only where the DNA matches it firmly. Rows may omit the clone size; those that give it use once, few, many or a size class.

d_call | v_call | clone_size | cdr3_aa
TRBD2 | TRBV6-5 | . | CASSSSGASSYNEQFF
. | TRBV5-8 | . | CASSLPGQGFYWQYF
. | TRBV12-3/TRBV12-4 | . | CASSLGIAYGYTF
TRBD1 | TRBV12-3/TRBV12-4 | once | CASSRQGYGYTF
. | TRBV1 | few | CTSSVRCAQSRANVLTF
. | TRBV24-1 | . | CATSYTGELFF
TRBD2 | TRBV4-3 | . | CASSQVTSGYNEQFF
. | TRBV7-2 | . | CASSLSLGSPGELFF
. | TRBV6-5 | once | CASSYAFDTEAFF
. | TRBV6-4 | . | CASSDSGEADTQYF
. | TRBV15 | . | CATSRDRARAYEQYF
. | TRBV28 | . | CASSILVGGDGYTF
. | TRBV27 | . | CASSLEWDVRELFF
. | TRBV28 | large | CASSLWAGSYEQYF
. | TRBV28 | few | CASSPLGAPYEQYF
TRBD1 | TRBV24-1 | . | CATSTGTTGELFF
. | TRBV2 | . | CASSETRGTDTQYF
. | TRBV2 | . | CASSENGNSGNTIYF
TRBD1 | TRBV24-1 | . | CATNIQQGNQPQHF
TRBD1 | TRBV7-6 | . | CASSRQGTYGYTF
TRBD1 | TRBV19 | . | CASIQGPEAFF
. | TRBV19 | . | CASSADLFSYEQYF
. | TRBV4-2 | . | CASSFDDRSYEQYF
. | TRBV7-9 | . | CASSLGSNTEAFF
. | TRBV7-9 | . | CASSLQGGNTIYF
TRBD1 | TRBV30 | large | CAWSDGTGDGYTF
TRBD2 | TRBV6-5 | . | CASSSGTRAPGTQYF
TRBD1 | TRBV24-1 | . | CATSAAGGTEAFF
. | TRBV7-2 | . | CASSPSQGYSNQPQHF
. | TRBV4-1 | once | CASSQGEGRGAFF
. | TRBV3-1/TRBV3-2 | . | CASRRTRETQYF
. | TRBV7-2 | . | CASSPGTISYEQYF
. | TRBV5-5 | . | CASSLGVDSTDTQYF
. | TRBV5-1 | . | CASSLDQGRGANVLTF
. | TRBV7-3 | . | CASSSEAGELFF
TRBD1 | TRBV28 | . | CASSPGQARNYGYTF
. | TRBV12-5 | . | CASGAAVFAGELFF
. | TRBV14 | . | CASSQDSWSGGAKNIQYF
TRBD2 | TRBV7-2 | . | CASSLLPLAGATNGEQFF
. | TRBV5-4 | . | CASSLGGGGPSNEQFF
. | TRBV6-5 | . | CASSRTTGGHEQFF
. | TRBV4-3 | . | CASSQTTAVNTDMQYF
. | TRBV11-2 | few | CASSEYNEQFF
. | TRBV18 | . | CASSRQGDGYTF
. | TRBV4-1 | . | CASSQSGVLNQPQHF
TRBD1 | TRBV6-5 | . | CASNRDRGRYEQYF
TRBD1 | TRBV5-4 | . | CASSSLGTANSPLHF
. | TRBV2 | few | CASHPLTRAYEQYF
TRBD1 | TRBV19 | . | CASSQTDRGEAFF
. | TRBV28 | . | CASSFRAFNQPQHF
. | TRBV28 | . | CASSRATDNEKLFF
. | TRBV28 | . | CASAQEGDEQFF
TRBD1 | TRBV4-1 | . | CASSQDAGGVSYQETQYF
. | TRBV4-1 | . | CASRSGSTEAFF
. | TRBV9 | . | CASSVGQVRNYGYTF
TRBD1 | TRBV24-1 | . | CATSDATGEAQPQHF
. | TRBV5-1 | . | CASSFTGTKSEKLFF
. | TRBV9 | . | CASSVEANTEAFF
. | TRBV2 | . | CASSEFKEAFF
. | TRBV10-3 | . | CAIKPQSTDYEQYF